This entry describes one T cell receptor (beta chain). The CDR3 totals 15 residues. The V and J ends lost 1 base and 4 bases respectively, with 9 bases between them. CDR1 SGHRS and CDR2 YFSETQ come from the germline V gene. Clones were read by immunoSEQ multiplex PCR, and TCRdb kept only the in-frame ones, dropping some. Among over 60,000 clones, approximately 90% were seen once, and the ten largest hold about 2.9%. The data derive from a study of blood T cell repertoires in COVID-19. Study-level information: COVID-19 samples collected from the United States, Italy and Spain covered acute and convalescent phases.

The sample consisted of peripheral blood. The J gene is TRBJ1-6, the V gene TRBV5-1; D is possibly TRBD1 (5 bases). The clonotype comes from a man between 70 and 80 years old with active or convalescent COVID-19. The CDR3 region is CASSLRGDYNSPLHF. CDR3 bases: TGCGCCAGCAGCTTGCGGGGGGATTATAATTCACCCCTCCACTTT.